Each of the 17 T cell receptor beta chains below was sequenced from the same sample in a study of blood T cells in healthy people across ages. Through a sample-barcoded 5' primer and a J-beta primer mix, a second PCR was run for roughly 6 to 12 cycles. TCRdb processed the 5' RACE reads anew with MiXCR; each CDR3 protein has one entry. The sample records 1 million or so distinct CDR3 sequences, 45% being singletons. Source material: blood. The source is a woman aged 55-69 years in good health.

The rearrangement joins TRBV20-1 to TRBJ2-7; D unclear. CDR3 length: 14 amino acids. The V gene's germline CDR1 is DFQATT and CDR2 SNEGSKA (reference sequence). Trimming took off 0 bases at V and 0 bases at J, with 9 bases between the two ends. This chain's CDR3 is CSARDLRSSYEQYF. Here the CDR3 DNA reads TGCAGTGCTAGAGATTTAAGAAGCTCCTACGAGCAGTACTTC.

The table lists this clonotype with a few counts. This sequence joins TRBV6-2 or TRBV6-3 and TRBJ2-6, with TRBD2 matching over 7 bases. Germline V gene data show CDR1 as MNHEY and CDR2 as SVGEGT. The V segment lost 8 bases and the J segment 0 bases; nucleotides outside the gene matches: 10. This CDR3 has 17 amino acids. The CDR3 loop reads CASLLRTRSSGANVLTF. The CDR3 DNA sequence: TGTGCCAGCTTACTCCGGACTAGGTCCTCTGGGGCCAACGTCCTGACTTTC.

CDR3 residues: CASRLQGADTQYF. The CDR3 nucleotides are TGTGCCAGCAGACTCCAGGGAGCGGATACGCAGTATTTT. The chain uses TRBV6-6 and TRBJ2-3, with D perhaps matching TRBD1 or TRBD2 (5 bases each). Germline V gives CDR1 MNHNY, CDR2 SVGAGI (reference sequence). V lost 6 bases, J lost 6 bases, and 13 bases lay in between. This CDR3 has 13 residues.

This sequence joins TRBV27 and TRBJ2-1; 11 bases align to TRBD2. J was trimmed by 11 bases and V by 5 bases; bases with no gene match: 17. Germline values: CDR1 MNHEY, CDR2 SMNVEV (reference sequence). The CDR3 contains 17 residues. The CDR3 reads CASSPTSGKRGMSKQFF. In DNA, the CDR3 is TGTGCCAGCAGTCCGACTAGCGGGAAAAGGGGAATGAGTAAGCAGTTCTTC.

This clonotype was seen a few times. This sequence joins TRBV3-1 and TRBJ2-7; 12 positions agree with TRBD2. The CDR3 extends over 16 amino acids. V lost 0 bases and J lost 5; bases outside the gene matches: 5. Per germline, CDR1 LGHDT and CDR2 YNNKEL (reference sequence). This CDR3 is CASSQDELAGGDEQYF. In DNA, the CDR3 is TGTGCCAGCAGCCAAGACGAACTAGCGGGAGGCGACGAGCAGTACTTC.

The CDR3 DNA is TGCAGCGTTAAATCCAGGTCCTACAATGAGCAGTTCTTC. This codes for CSVKSRSYNEQFF. The V gene is TRBV29-1, the J gene TRBJ2-1; the D is unclear. The CDR3 is made up of 13 amino acids. The germline CDR1 and CDR2 sequences are SQVTM and ANQGSEA. V gave up 5 bases and J gave up 1 base, with 9 bases separating them.

The J gene is TRBJ2-5, the V gene TRBV7-6, with D unresolved. Germline lookup yields CDR1 SGHVS and CDR2 FNYEAQ. V gave up 6 bases and J gave up 4 bases, with 15 bases separating them. The CDR3 is 14 residues long. The CDR3 coding sequence is TGTGCCAGCAGTCCAGACTCAGTGAGAGAGACCCAGTACTTC. Protein sequence: CASSPDSVRETQYF.

The J gene is TRBJ2-5, the V gene TRBV2; TRBD1 or TRBD2 may be the D gene (6 bases each). V was cut by 8 bases and J by 4 bases, with 14 bases left in between. CDR3 length: 13 residues. From germline, CDR1 is SNHLY and CDR2 FYNNEI. CDR3 coding DNA: TGTGCCAGCTTAAAGGGGGGCGGAGAGACCCAGTACTTC. It encodes CASLKGGGETQYF.

The CDR3 DNA sequence: TGCGCCAGCAGCATGGACCTCGGAGCCAATCAGCCCCAGCATTTT. Encoded protein: CASSMDLGANQPQHF. This rearrangement joins TRBV5-1 to TRBJ1-5; unclear D gene. The germline gives CDR1 SGHRS, CDR2 YFSETQ. CDR3 length: 15 amino acids. Trimming cost V 4 bases and J 3 bases, with 14 bases left between them.

This sequence joins TRBV11-2 and TRBJ2-2; no definite D call. Trimming removed 0 bases at V and 3 bases at J, with 8 bases between. This CDR3 is built from 15 residues. Germline assignment: CDR1 SGHAT and CDR2 FQNNGV. CDR3 coding DNA: TGTGCCAGCAGCTTAGACAGGCTAGACACCGGGGAGCTGTTTTTT. Amino acids: CASSLDRLDTGELFF.

CDR3 nucleotides: TGTGCCAGCATAACAGGACCCCATTTGGATACGCAGTATTTT. It specifies CASITGPHLDTQYF. The chain has TRBV2 and TRBJ2-3; possible D gene TRBD1, 5 bases. Germline V gene lookup returns CDR1 SNHLY and CDR2 FYNNEI. Trimming took off 7 bases at V and 6 bases at J, with 17 bases between the two ends. The CDR3 sequence is 14 residues long. The full variable domain, rest sourced from reference TRBV2 and TRBJ2-3, is EPEVTQTPSHQVTQMGQEVILRCVPISNHLYFYWYRQILGQKVEFLVSFYNNEISEKSEIFDDQFSVERPDGSNFTLKIRSTKLEDSAMYFCASITGPHLDTQYFGPGTRLTVL.

For this clonotype: A much larger clonotype is one base distant, so this may be a read error. The chain employs TRBV6-2 or TRBV6-3 and TRBJ2-7, with D tentatively TRBD2 (6 bases). Germline assignment: CDR1 MNHEY and CDR2 SVGEGT. The CDR3 has 15 amino acids. V shed 7 bases and J shed 7 bases, with 23 bases lying between them. This CDR3 reads CASIPVASVHNEQYF. The CDR3 bases are TGTGCCAGCATCCCGGTGGCTAGCGTCCACAATGAGCAGTACTTC.

The chain uses TRBV29-1 and TRBJ2-1; 9 nucleotides line up with TRBD2. The trim removed 2 bases at V and 12 bases at J, leaving 8 bases unmatched. The CDR3 loop spans 13 amino acids. Germline CDR1 is SQVTM and CDR2 is ANQGSEA. CDR3: CSVEPREGGGQFF. In nucleotides, the CDR3 is TGCAGCGTTGAACCGCGGGAGGGAGGGGGGCAGTTCTTC.

This clonotype was seen just once. The V gene is TRBV6-1, the J gene TRBJ2-5; 12 bases fit TRBD2. The end of the DNA aligns better with TRBJ2-7, so the J call may be wrong. This CDR3 comprises 17 residues. Germline V gene lookup returns CDR1 MNHNS and CDR2 SASEGT. The CDR3 DNA reads as TGTGCCAGCAGACAACTAGCGGGAGGATTCTACTCCTACGAGCAGTACTTC. Amino acid sequence: CASRQLAGGFYSYEQYF.

This clonotype was recorded at least ten times. The V and J genes are TRBV11-2 and TRBJ2-4; the match to TRBD2 covers 8 bases. V lost 0 bases and J lost 8; bases outside the gene matches: 6. From germline, CDR1 is SGHAT and CDR2 FQNNGV. The CDR3 is 15 amino acids. In DNA, the CDR3 is TGTGCCAGCAGCTTAGACCGGGAGGGGTTTGACATTCAGTACTTC. Amino acids: CASSLDREGFDIQYF.

The V gene is TRBV6-5, the J gene TRBJ2-4; no clear D gene. Germline CDR1 and CDR2: MNHEY and SVGAGI. The germline V and J ends were trimmed by 6 bases and 0 bases, with 21 bases remaining between them. The CDR3 loop spans 18 amino acids. CDR3 sequence reads: CASSFLSPGSLAKNIQYF. The CDR3 DNA reads TGTGCCAGCAGCTTCCTCTCCCCCGGATCACTAGCCAAAAACATTCAGTACTTC.

CDR3 nucleotides: TGTGCCAGCAGTTTATTGCCTGGGGCCAACGTCCTGACTTTC. Protein product: CASSLLPGANVLTF. The chain uses TRBV27 and TRBJ2-6; D not resolved. Germline loops: CDR1 MNHEY, CDR2 SMNVEV (reference sequence). The germline V and J ends were trimmed by 1 base and 2 bases, with 3 bases remaining between them. The CDR3 spans 14 residues.